Listed here are 5 T cell receptor beta chains from one sample, sequenced in a study of response to subunit inactivated influenza vaccine. TCRdb re-called the RT-PCR reads through MiXCR, storing one row per CDR3 protein. The data show 500,000 to 600,000 distinct CDR3 sequences, with roughly 13% seen just once and 10% to 15% held by the top ten. This specimen consisted of PBMCs from blood, obtained roughly 45 days after vaccination. Every receptor here comes from a man aged 45-65 years who received an inactivated influenza vaccine.

This clonotype came up a few times. The chain carries TRBV19 and TRBJ1-5, with D possibly being TRBD1 (5 bases). Germline V gene sequence: CDR1 LNHDA, CDR2 SQIVND (reference sequence). The CDR3 contains 13 residues. V was cut by 8 bases and J by 4 bases, with 12 bases left in between. In DNA form, the CDR3 reads TGTGCCAGTTCCAACGGGGGGAATCAGCCCCAGCATTTT. This translates into CASSNGGNQPQHF.

This clonotype was seen at least ten times. The chain's CDR3 is CASTPTGTGELFF. CDR3 in DNA: TGTGCCAGCACCCCGACTGGCACCGGGGAGCTGTTTTTT. The chain joins TRBV12-3 or TRBV12-4 to TRBJ2-2; no firm D call. This CDR3 has 13 residues. The V end was cut by 7 bases, the J end by 4 bases, with 10 bases between.

V is TRBV20-1 and J is TRBJ2-5; D is uncertain. The germline CDR1 and CDR2 sequences are DFQATT and SNEGSKA (reference sequence). This CDR3 region has 13 residues. Trimming pared 0 bases from V and 5 bases from J, leaving 10 bases between. The DNA for the CDR3 is TGCAGTGCTAGAGAGGGATTGGGGGAGACCCAGTACTTC. The encoded protein is CSAREGLGETQYF.

This clonotype was counted many times. The rearrangement links TRBV7-2 to TRBJ2-7; 7 positions match TRBD1. The CDR3 has 14 residues. V shed 2 bases and J 3 bases; nucleotides not matched to a gene: 4. The germline V gene has CDR1 SGHTA and CDR2 FQGNSA. CDR3 DNA: TGTGCCAGCAGCTTAACAGGGGTCGTCTACGAGCAGTACTTC. Its translation: CASSLTGVVYEQYF.

The gene calls are TRBV20-1 and TRBJ2-3; maybe TRBD2 (6 bases). The CDR3 contains 15 residues. V lost 3 bases, J lost 2 bases, and 15 bases lay in between. Germline loops: CDR1 DFQATT, CDR2 SNEGSKA (reference sequence). CDR3 DNA: TGCAGTGCTAGCGACGGGAGAGGGCACACAGATACGCAGTATTTT. This translates into CSASDGRGHTDTQYF.